This T cell receptor (beta chain) emerged from a study of a mutant IDH1 vaccine in newly diagnosed glioma. Overall study context: Patients had received radiotherapy, temozolomide, or both previously, most receiving both.

Germline CDR1 reads LGHNA; CDR2 reads YNFKEQ. CDR3 length: 13 residues. V was shortened by 1 base and J by 2 bases, with 6 bases between the two germline ends. Turning to this clone: The antigen is undetermined.

Time point meaning: week 47, end of study. Each vaccine dose was 300 ug of mutant IDH1 20-mer peptide, with topical imiquimod. The table came from immunoSEQ multiplex PCR; TCRdb's copy has only in-frame clones and leaves some out. Altogether tens of thousands of clones are present, around three fifths being singletons, with the ten largest covering about 5%. The TCR sequence derives from a man aged 35 to 55 with glioma. Some clones in this sample may be carry-over from other donors' samples. The source material was peripheral blood mononuclear cells (PBMCs), sampled from a glioma patient whose treatment included an IDH1 peptide vaccine. The chain uses TRBV4-2 and TRBJ2-7; unclear D gene. The CDR3 sequence is CASSQASTYEQYF. In DNA, the CDR3 is TGTGCCAGCAGCCAAGCCAGCACCTACGAGCAGTACTTC.